A single sample gave rise to the 32 T cell receptor beta chains below, sequenced in a study of blood T cell repertoires in COVID-19. The repertoire was sequenced with immunoSEQ multiplex PCR; TCRdb's copy has only in-frame clones and lacks some. This table holds under 450,000 clones, approximately 86% found once. The material sequenced was peripheral blood. Receptors originate from an older woman with COVID-19, enrolled during active disease.

The CDR3 DNA reads TGTGCCAGCAGCCCGGACAGGGGGAATTACTTAAATTCACCCCTCCACTTT. Translated, it gives CASSPDRGNYLNSPLHF. The chain uses TRBV5-8 and TRBJ1-6; 10 nucleotides agree with TRBD1. Germline trimming cut 4 bases from V and 7 bases from J; bases unmatched to any gene: 11. Per germline, CDR1 SGHTS and CDR2 YDEGEE. The CDR3 covers 17 residues.

This chain connects TRBV7-3 to TRBJ2-3; 8 nucleotides line up with TRBD2. After removal of 3 bases from V and 4 bases from J, the junction contained 9 bases not matched to a gene. Per the germline V gene, CDR1 is SGHTA and CDR2 is FQGTGA. CDR3 length equals 16 residues. The DNA for the CDR3 is TGTGCCAGCAGCTTTGGTCCCGGGGGGGCCTCAGATACGCAGTATTTT. Residues: CASSFGPGGASDTQYF. Full variable domain (rest looked up from reference TRBV7-3 and TRBJ2-3): GAGVSQTPSNKVTEKGKYVELRCDPISGHTALYWYRQSLGQGPEFLIYFQGTGAADDSGLPNDRFFAVRPEGSVSTLKIQRTERGDSAVYLCASSFGPGGASDTQYFGPGTRLTVL.

This clone was counted once. The chain joins TRBV5-1 to TRBJ2-1; 11 nucleotides match TRBD2. CDR3 length: 17 residues. J gave up 6 bases and V 0 bases, and 8 bases lay outside the gene matches. Germline CDR1 reads SGHRS; CDR2 reads YFSETQ. CDR3 residues: CASSLVRLAGGLNEQFF. CDR3 coding DNA: TGCGCCAGCAGCTTGGTACGGCTAGCGGGGGGACTCAATGAGCAGTTCTTC. The complete variable domain, with remaining parts taken from reference TRBV5-1 and TRBJ2-1, reads KAGVTQTPRYLIKTRGQQVTLSCSPISGHRSVSWYQQTPGQGLQFLFEYFSETQRNKGNFPGRFSGRQFSNSRSEMNVSTLELGDSALYLCASSLVRLAGGLNEQFFGPGTRLTVL.

V and J are TRBV4-1 and TRBJ1-2; 7 bases map to TRBD1. Trimming took 5 bases from V and 6 from J; bases not matched to a gene: 6. Germline CDR1 is MGHRA and CDR2 is YSYEKL. The CDR3 runs to 13 residues. CDR3 bases: TGCGCCAGCAGCTCCCGACAGGGCAATGGCTACACCTTC. It specifies CASSSRQGNGYTF.

There are a few counts of this clone. This chain links TRBV18 with TRBJ1-6, with D perhaps TRBD1 (6 bases). V lost 6 bases, J lost 9 bases, and 12 bases lay in between. The CDR3 runs 13 residues. Germline V CDR1 and CDR2: KGHSH, LQKENI. DNA of the CDR3: TGTGCCAGCTCGCAGGGGATCACTTCACCCCTCCACTTT. Translation gives CASSQGITSPLHF.

The chain recombines TRBV18 with TRBJ1-3; D uncertain. Trimming took off 2 bases at V and 0 bases at J, with 5 bases between the two ends. CDR1 KGHSH and CDR2 LQKENI come from the germline V gene. The CDR3 is made up of 14 amino acids. The CDR3 nucleotides are TGTGCCAGCTCACCAACGAGCTCTGGAAACACCATATATTTT. Translating it yields CASSPTSSGNTIYF.

The chain uses TRBV19 and TRBJ2-7; 13 nucleotides align to TRBD2. After removal of 5 bases from V and 3 bases from J, the junction contained 4 bases not matched to a gene. The germline gives CDR1 LNHDA, CDR2 SQIVND (reference sequence). This CDR3 spans 15 amino acids. The CDR3 DNA sequence: TGTGCCAGTAGTGGACTAGCGGGGGCCGACTACGAGCAGTACTTC. The encoded protein is CASSGLAGADYEQYF.

The chain couples TRBV15 to TRBJ2-2, with a possible D match to TRBD2 (6 bases). The CDR3 is 15 amino acids. Trimming took off 4 bases at V and 4 bases at J, with 13 bases between the two ends. Germline V CDR1 and CDR2: LNHNV, YYDKDF (reference sequence). This CDR3 is CATSKDGSTTGELFF. Here the CDR3 DNA reads TGTGCCACCAGCAAGGACGGGAGCACCACCGGGGAGCTGTTTTTT.

The chain uses TRBV29-1 and TRBJ2-5; weak D call: TRBD2 (6 bases). The germline V and J ends were trimmed by 4 bases and 7 bases, with 19 bases remaining between them. CDR3 length: 14 residues. The germline V gene encodes CDR1 SQVTM and CDR2 ANQGSEA. The CDR3 reads CSVVGGIGLVTQYF. CDR3 DNA sequence: TGCAGCGTTGTCGGGGGTATAGGATTGGTGACCCAGTACTTC.

This chain joins TRBV7-3 and TRBJ2-3, with no clear D. Germline loops: CDR1 SGHTA, CDR2 FQGTGA. The V and J ends lost 2 bases and 2 bases respectively, with 8 bases between them. This CDR3 comprises 14 residues. The CDR3 region has the DNA TGTGCCAGCAGCTTAGTTTCTTCCACAGATACGCAGTATTTT. Its protein is CASSLVSSTDTQYF.

J is TRBJ2-7 and V is TRBV5-6; tentatively, D is TRBD1 (6 bases). Germline lookup yields CDR1 SGHDT and CDR2 YYEEEE. The germline V and J ends were trimmed by 1 base and 5 bases, with 16 bases remaining between them. The CDR3 consists of 15 residues. Written as DNA, the CDR3 is TGTGCCAGCAGCTTGATCAGTGCAGGGGCCCACGAGCAGTACTTC. Residues: CASSLISAGAHEQYF.

This clone was seen a few times. The chain employs TRBV5-1 and TRBJ2-5; D is perhaps TRBD1 (5 bases). Germline values: CDR1 SGHRS, CDR2 YFSETQ. CDR3 length equals 15 residues. V lost 0 bases and J 0 bases, leaving 9 bases between the germline ends. As DNA, the CDR3 is TGCGCCAGCAGCTTGGCCAGGGATTACCAAGAGACCCAGTACTTC. Its protein is CASSLARDYQETQYF. Combining the CDR3 with reference TRBV5-1 and TRBJ2-5 gives the whole variable domain KAGVTQTPRYLIKTRGQQVTLSCSPISGHRSVSWYQQTPGQGLQFLFEYFSETQRNKGNFPGRFSGRQFSNSRSEMNVSTLELGDSALYLCASSLARDYQETQYFGPGTRLLVL.

This clone was detected only once. This sequence joins TRBV4-2 and TRBJ2-7; TRBD1 is a possible D gene (6 bases). Germline V gene sequence: CDR1 LGHNA, CDR2 YNFKEQ. The V and J ends lost 0 bases and 7 bases respectively, with 16 bases between them. The CDR3 runs to 15 residues. The CDR3 protein is CASSQDRQGLGEQYF. The CDR3 DNA reads TGTGCCAGCAGCCAAGATCGTCAGGGGCTTGGGGAGCAGTACTTC.

The chain couples TRBV5-4 to TRBJ1-4; D possibly corresponds to TRBD1 (5 bases). The CDR3 sequence is 14 residues long. CDR1 and CDR2 (germline): SGHNT, YYREEE (reference sequence). V was clipped by 4 bases and J by 7 bases, with 14 bases between them. CDR3 amino acids: CASSKTPGSEKLFF. The CDR3 region has the DNA TGTGCCAGCAGCAAGACGCCAGGGTCTGAAAAACTGTTTTTT.

This clone has just one count. The chain joins TRBV16 to TRBJ1-2; TRBD1 matches 8 bases. The junction had 5 bases not matched to a gene; V was cut back by 0 bases and J by 8 bases. This CDR3 region has 14 residues. CDR1 KGHSY and CDR2 FQNENV come from the germline V gene. The CDR3 DNA follows: TGTGCCAGCAGCCAATCACAGGACAGGGCCGGCTACACCTTC. Translated, it gives CASSQSQDRAGYTF.

The chain recombines TRBV19 with TRBJ2-1; maybe TRBD2 (5 bases). The CDR3 has 11 amino acids. Between the trimmed V and J ends, which lost 5 bases and 8 bases, there was a span of 7 bases. Germline-derived CDR1 and CDR2 are LNHDA and SQIVND (reference sequence). The DNA of the CDR3 is TGTGCCAGTAGTGGAGGTGATGAGCAGTTCTTC. Translation: CASSGGDEQFF.

The chain carries TRBV9 and TRBJ2-5; perhaps TRBD2 as D (6 bases). Trimming shortened V by 3 bases and J by 4 bases, and 13 bases separated the two germline ends. The germline CDR1 and CDR2 sequences are SGDLS and YYNGEE. The CDR3 sequence is 14 residues long. CDR3 region: CASSAGLSGETQYF. The DNA of the CDR3 is TGTGCCAGCAGCGCCGGACTATCCGGAGAGACCCAGTACTTC.

The rearrangement uses TRBV15 and TRBJ2-3, with 11 bases aligning to TRBD2. The CDR3 loop spans 20 amino acids. Trimming at V came to 5 bases and at J to 2 bases, leaving 18 bases not matched to a gene. Germline values: CDR1 LNHNV, CDR2 YYDKDF (reference sequence). The CDR3 DNA follows: TGTGCCACCAGCGGTAACTGGGGACTAGCGGCGAAAATCCCCACAGATACGCAGTATTTT. Protein: CATSGNWGLAAKIPTDTQYF.

The V call is TRBV6-5, the J call TRBJ2-7; possible D gene TRBD2, 6 bases. The V and J ends lost 0 bases and 3 bases respectively, with 12 bases between them. The CDR3 is 15 amino acids. CDR1 and CDR2 (germline): MNHEY, SVGAGI. The chain's CDR3 is CASSYSEGSGYEQYF. The CDR3 nucleotides are TGTGCCAGCAGTTACTCGGAGGGGTCGGGCTACGAGCAGTACTTC.

The V gene is TRBV15, the J gene TRBJ1-2; 8 bases match TRBD1. Germline trimming cut 1 base from V and 2 bases from J; bases unmatched to any gene: 18. Germline CDR1 and CDR2: LNHNV and YYDKDF (reference sequence). CDR3 length: 20 amino acids. CDR3 DNA: TGTGCCACCAGCAGAGGTGTGAGTGTTGGACAGGGAAGGAGGAACTATGGCTACACCTTC. Translating gives CATSRGVSVGQGRRNYGYTF.

This chain links TRBV7-9 with TRBJ1-1; 9 positions match TRBD1. Germline V CDR1 and CDR2: SEHNR, FQNEAQ (reference sequence). The trim removed 5 bases at V and 1 base at J, leaving 5 bases unmatched. CDR3 length: 15 residues. In nucleotides, the CDR3 is TGTGCCAGCAGCCCGAAACAGGGGGCGAACACTGAAGCTTTCTTT. As protein: CASSPKQGANTEAFF.

The V call is TRBV5-1, the J call TRBJ2-3; TRBD2 matches at 7 bases. The germline CDR1 and CDR2 sequences are SGHRS and YFSETQ. The CDR3 is 14 amino acids. The V and J ends lost 4 bases and 2 bases, in that order; junction bases with no gene match: 4. This chain's CDR3 is CASSRDYTTDTQYF. CDR3 nucleotides: TGCGCCAGCAGCAGGGACTATACCACAGATACGCAGTATTTT. Supplemented by reference TRBV5-1 and TRBJ2-3, the full variable domain reads KAGVTQTPRYLIKTRGQQVTLSCSPISGHRSVSWYQQTPGQGLQFLFEYFSETQRNKGNFPGRFSGRQFSNSRSEMNVSTLELGDSALYLCASSRDYTTDTQYFGPGTRLTVL.

This chain connects TRBV6-5 to TRBJ1-1; 8 bases are a match to TRBD1. The CDR3 runs to 11 residues. Germline V gene lookup returns CDR1 MNHEY and CDR2 SVGAGI. V was pared by 9 bases and J by 6 bases, with 3 bases of the junction left unmatched. This chain's CDR3 is CASETGAEAFF. The DNA of the CDR3 is TGTGCCAGTGAGACAGGGGCTGAAGCTTTCTTT.

The chain carries TRBV5-4 and TRBJ2-7; TRBD1 aligns across 9 bases. V lost 4 bases, J lost 0 bases, and 5 bases stayed unmatched. In germline, CDR1 is SGHNT, CDR2 YYREEE (reference sequence). The CDR3 length is 15 residues. CDR3 sequence reads: CASSPGTGSSYEQYF. The CDR3 nucleotides are TGTGCCAGCAGCCCCGGGACAGGGAGCTCCTACGAGCAGTACTTC. The whole variable domain, remainder taken from reference TRBV5-4 and TRBJ2-7, is ETGVTQSPTHLIKTRGQQVTLRCSSQSGHNTVSWYQQALGQGPQFIFQYYREEENGRGNFPPRFSGLQFPNYSSELNVNALELDDSALYLCASSPGTGSSYEQYFGPGTRLTVT.

This clone has a handful of counts. V is TRBV6-5 and J is TRBJ1-1, with 9 bases aligning to TRBD1. Germline CDR1 MNHEY, CDR2 SVGAGI. Trimming at V came to 6 bases and at J to 5 bases, leaving 7 bases not matched to a gene. The CDR3 sequence is 14 residues long. CDR3 in amino acids: CASSLGGQGTEAFF. Here the CDR3 DNA reads TGTGCCAGCAGCCTTGGAGGACAGGGGACTGAAGCTTTCTTT.

This chain joins TRBV12-3 or TRBV12-4 and TRBJ2-1, with D perhaps matching TRBD1 (6 bases). V lost 5 bases, J lost 4 bases, and 9 bases lay in between. This CDR3 spans 13 amino acids. The CDR3 spells CASSPDRYNEQFF. CDR3 bases: TGTGCCAGCAGTCCTGACAGGTACAATGAGCAGTTCTTC.

The V call is TRBV20-1, the J call TRBJ2-7; 9 nucleotides align to TRBD2. V lost 3 bases, J lost 2 bases, and 11 bases stayed unmatched. The CDR3 has 16 residues. Germline CDR1 and CDR2: DFQATT and SNEGSKA (reference sequence). This chain's CDR3 is CSASGTGTSKPYEQYF. The CDR3 DNA reads TGCAGTGCTAGTGGGACCGGGACTAGCAAACCCTACGAGCAGTACTTC.

This sequence joins TRBV6-6 and TRBJ2-5; a weak D match, TRBD1 (8 bases). Looked up from germline, CDR1 is MNHNY and CDR2 is SVGAGI (reference sequence). V gave up 6 bases and J gave up 4 bases, with 21 bases separating them. There are 16 residues in the CDR3. The CDR3 loop reads CASSPPGGQALETQYF. The CDR3 DNA is TGTGCCAGCAGCCCTCCGGGGGGACAGGCCTTAGAGACCCAGTACTTC.

The chain is built from TRBV2 and TRBJ1-2; D might be TRBD1 (5 bases). CDR3 length equals 16 residues. The V gene's germline CDR1 is SNHLY and CDR2 FYNNEI. Trimming shortened V by 4 bases and J by 1 base, and 16 bases separated the two germline ends. The CDR3 spells CASSGPPTGDNYGYTF. The CDR3 DNA reads as TGTGCCAGCAGTGGCCCCCCCACAGGAGATAACTATGGCTACACCTTC.

The chain couples TRBV2 to TRBJ1-5; 10 nucleotides line up with TRBD1. V lost 6 bases, J lost 1 base, and 12 bases stayed unmatched. Per germline, CDR1 SNHLY and CDR2 FYNNEI. CDR3 length equals 18 residues. The CDR3 is CASSYGTGDAWSNQPQHF. Written as DNA, the CDR3 is TGTGCCAGCAGCTACGGGACAGGGGATGCCTGGAGCAATCAGCCCCAGCATTTT.

The V gene is TRBV5-4, the J gene TRBJ2-7; possibly TRBD1 for D (5 bases). The V end was cut by 1 base, the J end by 0 bases, with 11 bases between. In germline, CDR1 is SGHNT, CDR2 YYREEE (reference sequence). This CDR3 spans 15 amino acids. Here the CDR3 DNA reads TGTGCCAGCAGCTTGTTAGAAGACAGCTCCTACGAGCAGTACTTC. It yields the protein CASSLLEDSSYEQYF.

This sequence joins TRBV5-3 and TRBJ1-5; TRBD1 is a possible D gene (5 bases). TRBV5-3 has ORF status, its function being uncertain. V dropped 4 bases and J dropped 1 base, with 12 bases sitting between them. This CDR3 comprises 15 residues. CDR3 region: CARSPRGESNQPQHF. The CDR3 DNA follows: TGTGCCAGAAGCCCCCGGGGGGAAAGCAATCAGCCCCAGCATTTT.